This T cell receptor beta chain is from a study of blood T cells in healthy people across ages. Study in general: About one barcoded TCR beta cDNA was captured per two T cells. Study-level findings and limits: Roughly linear age-related decline in beta diversity appeared, significant by age around 40. Estimates based on one million T cells were treated as lower bounds.

CDR3 length: 15 amino acids. The V and J ends lost 7 bases and 6 bases, in that order; junction bases with no gene match: 11. Using a J-beta primer mix together with a sample-barcoded 5' primer, a second PCR was run for about 6 to 11 cycles. TCRdb independently ran MiXCR on the 5' RACE reads; one entry per CDR3 protein. The data contain 850,000 to 950,000 distinct CDR3 sequences, about 28% of them seen just once; the ten biggest clones take up 15% to 20%. This clonotype came up once. The antigen is undetermined. A clone one base away is much larger, so this may be a read error. In terms of origin and age, donors were healthy Caucasian individuals from Russia aged about 6 to 100.

V is TRBV12-3 or TRBV12-4 and J is TRBJ1-1, with 10 bases fitting TRBD1. Sequenced sample: blood. The source of this sequence is a woman older than 75 in good health. The CDR3 DNA sequence: TGTGCCAGCAATCCGGGACAGGGGTGTGCCCCTGAAGCTTTCTTT. Translating it yields CASNPGQGCAPEAFF.